Each of the 5 T cell receptor beta chains below was sequenced from the same sample in a study of Ad26.COV2.S vaccination and SARS-CoV-2 variants. Described treatment: about 20 received Ad26.COV2.S at low or high dose, single or two shots; about 5 received placebo; per-sample allocation not given. At day 63 after the first vaccine or placebo injection, samples were drawn. The assay was immunoSEQ multiplex PCR, and TCRdb's table has in-frame clones only and misses some. The table has some 250,000 clones, approximately 87% seen once. The sample consisted of peripheral blood, taken in a trial of Ad26.COV2.S vaccine versus placebo. These receptors were taken from a person aged 18-65 years who received the Ad26.COV2.S COVID-19 vaccine or a placebo.

The chain joins TRBV10-2 to TRBJ1-1, with TRBD1 as a possible D gene (6 bases). V was shortened by 6 bases and J by 7 bases, with 6 bases between the two germline ends. From germline, CDR1 is WSHSY and CDR2 SAAADI. CDR3 length: 10 amino acids. The CDR3 loop reads CASRDSEAFF. The CDR3 bases are TGCGCCAGCAGGGACAGTGAAGCTTTCTTT.

The rearrangement uses TRBV24-1 and TRBJ2-5, with a weak D call TRBD2 (5 bases). Trimming stripped 4 bases from V and 3 bases from J, with 14 bases between. The CDR3 extends over 15 amino acids. In germline, CDR1 is KGHDR, CDR2 SFDVKD. CDR3 region: CATSDPSGDKETQYF. CDR3 nucleotide sequence: TGTGCCACCAGTGACCCCAGCGGAGACAAAGAGACCCAGTACTTC.

This chain connects TRBV19 to TRBJ1-4, with D uncertain. Trimming took 3 bases from V and 2 from J, leaving 10 bases between them. The CDR3 has 15 residues. Germline values: CDR1 LNHDA, CDR2 SQIVND (reference sequence). The CDR3 nucleotides read TGTGCCAGTAGTATTCGGGGTGGGACTAATGAAAAACTGTTTTTT. Its protein product is CASSIRGGTNEKLFF. Full variable domain (missing parts from reference TRBV19 and TRBJ1-4): DGGITQSPKYLFRKEGQNVTLSCEQNLNHDAMYWYRQDPGQGLRLIYYSQIVNDFQKGDIAEGYSVSREKKESFPLTVTSAQKNPTAFYLCASSIRGGTNEKLFFGSGTQLSVL.

The J gene is TRBJ2-4, the V gene TRBV5-1; 11 bases align to TRBD2. This CDR3 is built from 15 residues. Trimming cost V 4 bases and J 8 bases; bases outside gene matches: 8. Per the germline V gene, CDR1 is SGHRS and CDR2 is YFSETQ. In nucleotides, the CDR3 is TGCGCCAGCAGCATTGGTCTAGCGGGAGGAGACATTCAGTACTTC. Translating gives CASSIGLAGGDIQYF. The whole variable domain, remainder taken from reference TRBV5-1 and TRBJ2-4, is KAGVTQTPRYLIKTRGQQVTLSCSPISGHRSVSWYQQTPGQGLQFLFEYFSETQRNKGNFPGRFSGRQFSNSRSEMNVSTLELGDSALYLCASSIGLAGGDIQYFGAGTRLSVL.

This chain uses TRBV27 with TRBJ1-1, with no clear D. The germline gives CDR1 MNHEY, CDR2 SMNVEV (reference sequence). The V gene lost 6 bases and the J gene lost 2 bases, with 13 bases spanning the gap. The CDR3 is made up of 14 amino acids. CDR3 protein: CASRTIPGNTEAFF. CDR3 in DNA: TGTGCCAGCAGGACGATCCCGGGAAACACTGAAGCTTTCTTT.